This note documents a single TCR beta chain sequence. Its antigen is unidentified. The germline gives CDR1 MDHEN, CDR2 SYDVKM. The CDR3 has 11 amino acids. Trimming removed 3 bases from V and 4 bases from J, with 3 bases in between. Patients aged 2 to 39 years had fewer naive T cells. CD4+ cells were sorted into CD25-high CD127-low regulatory cells and CD25-low CD127-high conventional cells. The data are from a study of regulatory T cells. General study findings and limits: Skewed V and J usage and few unique V-J pairs marked patient repertoires, most in Tregs. In CD3G-deficient patients, conventional CD4+ T cells were enriched for hydrophobic CDR3 residues at positions 6 and 7.

Primers: 52 TRBV forward and 13 TRBJ reverse. TCRdb's copy holds only in-frame clones and misses some; the assay was immunoSEQ multiplex PCR. The sample lists about 35,000 clones, around nine tenths occurring once. The V call is TRBV28, the J call TRBJ2-5; D gene unclear. Material: conventional CD4+ T cells sorted from blood. The origin of this receptor is a person aged 18 to 30 with CD3G deficiency. The chain's CDR3 is CASSLRETQYF. The CDR3 DNA reads as TGTGCCAGCAGTTTGAGAGAGACCCAGTACTTC.